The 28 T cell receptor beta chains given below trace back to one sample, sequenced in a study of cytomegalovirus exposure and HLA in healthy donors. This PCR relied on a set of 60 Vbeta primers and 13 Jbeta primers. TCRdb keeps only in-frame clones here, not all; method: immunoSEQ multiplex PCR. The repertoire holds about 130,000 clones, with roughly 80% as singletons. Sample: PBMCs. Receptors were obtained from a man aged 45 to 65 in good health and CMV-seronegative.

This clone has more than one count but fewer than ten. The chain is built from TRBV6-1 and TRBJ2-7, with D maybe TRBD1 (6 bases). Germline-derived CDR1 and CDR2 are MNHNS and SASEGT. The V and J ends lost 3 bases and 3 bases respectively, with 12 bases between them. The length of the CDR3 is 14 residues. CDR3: CASSDTGSNYEQYF. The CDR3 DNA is TGTGCCAGCAGTGACACAGGGTCCAACTACGAGCAGTACTTC.

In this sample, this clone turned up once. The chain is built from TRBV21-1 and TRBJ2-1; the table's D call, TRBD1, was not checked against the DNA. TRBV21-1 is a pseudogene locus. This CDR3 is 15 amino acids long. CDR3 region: CASSNLTGRYNEQFF. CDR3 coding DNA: TGTGCCAGCAGCAATTTGACAGGCCGATACAATGAGCAGTTCTTC.

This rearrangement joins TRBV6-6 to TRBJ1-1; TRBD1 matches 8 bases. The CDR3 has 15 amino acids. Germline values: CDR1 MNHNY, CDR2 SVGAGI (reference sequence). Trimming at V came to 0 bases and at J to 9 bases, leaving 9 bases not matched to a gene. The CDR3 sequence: CASSYSIRTGNKAFF. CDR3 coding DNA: TGTGCCAGCAGTTACTCAATTAGGACAGGGAATAAAGCTTTCTTT.

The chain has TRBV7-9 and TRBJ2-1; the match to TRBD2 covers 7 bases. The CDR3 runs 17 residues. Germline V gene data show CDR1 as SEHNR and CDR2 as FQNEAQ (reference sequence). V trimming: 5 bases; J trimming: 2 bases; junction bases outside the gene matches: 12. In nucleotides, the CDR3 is TGTGCCAGCAGCCCACCCGGCGGCGGGAGTGCCTACAATGAGCAGTTCTTC. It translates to CASSPPGGGSAYNEQFF.

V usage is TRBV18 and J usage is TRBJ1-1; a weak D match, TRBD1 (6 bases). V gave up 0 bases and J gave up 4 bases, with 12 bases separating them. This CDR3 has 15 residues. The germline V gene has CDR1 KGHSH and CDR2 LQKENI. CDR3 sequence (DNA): TGTGCCAGCTCACCACCTTCCAGAGGGGGCACTGAAGCTTTCTTT. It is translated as CASSPPSRGGTEAFF.

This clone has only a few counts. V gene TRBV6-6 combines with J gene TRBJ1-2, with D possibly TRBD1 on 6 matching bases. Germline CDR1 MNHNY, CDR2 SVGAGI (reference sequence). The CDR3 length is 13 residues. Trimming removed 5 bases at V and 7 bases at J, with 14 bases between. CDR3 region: CASSPRTVAGYTF. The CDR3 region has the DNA TGTGCCAGCAGTCCCCGGACAGTCGCTGGCTACACCTTC.

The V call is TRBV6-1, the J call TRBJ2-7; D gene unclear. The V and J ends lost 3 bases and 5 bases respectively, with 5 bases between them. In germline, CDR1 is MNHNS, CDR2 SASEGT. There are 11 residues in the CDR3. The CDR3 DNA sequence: TGTGCCAGCAGTGATCTAGACGAGCAGTACTTC. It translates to CASSDLDEQYF.

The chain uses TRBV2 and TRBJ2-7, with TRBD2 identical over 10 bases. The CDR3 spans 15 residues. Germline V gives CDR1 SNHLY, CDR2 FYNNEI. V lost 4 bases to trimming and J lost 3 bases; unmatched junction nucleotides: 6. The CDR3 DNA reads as TGTGCCAGCAGTGCCCTAGCGGGAGTCAGCTACGAGCAGTACTTC. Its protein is CASSALAGVSYEQYF. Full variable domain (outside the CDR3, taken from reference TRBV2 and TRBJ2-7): EPEVTQTPSHQVTQMGQEVILRCVPISNHLYFYWYRQILGQKVEFLVSFYNNEISEKSEIFDDQFSVERPDGSNFTLKIRSTKLEDSAMYFCASSALAGVSYEQYFGPGTRLTVT.

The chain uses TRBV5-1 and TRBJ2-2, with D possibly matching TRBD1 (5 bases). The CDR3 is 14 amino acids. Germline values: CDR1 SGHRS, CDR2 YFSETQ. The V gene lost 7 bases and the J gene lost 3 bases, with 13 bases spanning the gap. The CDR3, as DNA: TGCGCCAGCGCTTTACAGGCCGACACCGGGGAGCTGTTTTTT. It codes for CASALQADTGELFF.

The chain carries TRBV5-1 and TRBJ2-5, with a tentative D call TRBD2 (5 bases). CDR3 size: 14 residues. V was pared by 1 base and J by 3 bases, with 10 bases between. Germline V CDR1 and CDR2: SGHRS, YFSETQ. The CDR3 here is CASSLTSAKETQYF. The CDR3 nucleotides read TGCGCCAGCAGCTTGACTAGTGCCAAAGAGACCCAGTACTTC. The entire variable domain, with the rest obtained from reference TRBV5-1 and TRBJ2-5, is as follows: KAGVTQTPRYLIKTRGQQVTLSCSPISGHRSVSWYQQTPGQGLQFLFEYFSETQRNKGNFPGRFSGRQFSNSRSEMNVSTLELGDSALYLCASSLTSAKETQYFGPGTRLLVL.

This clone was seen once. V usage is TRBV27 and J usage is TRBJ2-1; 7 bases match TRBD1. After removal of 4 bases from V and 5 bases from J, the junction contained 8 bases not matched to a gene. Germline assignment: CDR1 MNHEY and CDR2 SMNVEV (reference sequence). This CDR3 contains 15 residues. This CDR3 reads CASSSRGTVDNEQFF. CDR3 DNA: TGTGCCAGCAGTTCCAGGGGGACAGTAGACAATGAGCAGTTCTTC.

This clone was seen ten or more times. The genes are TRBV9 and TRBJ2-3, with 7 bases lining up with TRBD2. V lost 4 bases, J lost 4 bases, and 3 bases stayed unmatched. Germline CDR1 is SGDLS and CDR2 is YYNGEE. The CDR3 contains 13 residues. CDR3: CASSWDYSDTQYF. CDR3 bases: TGTGCCAGCAGCTGGGACTACTCAGATACGCAGTATTTT. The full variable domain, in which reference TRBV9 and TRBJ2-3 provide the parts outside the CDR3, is DSGVTQTPKHLITATGQRVTLRCSPRSGDLSVYWYQQSLDQGLQFLIQYYNGEERAKGNILERFSAQQFPDLHSELNLSSLELGDSALYFCASSWDYSDTQYFGPGTRLTVL.

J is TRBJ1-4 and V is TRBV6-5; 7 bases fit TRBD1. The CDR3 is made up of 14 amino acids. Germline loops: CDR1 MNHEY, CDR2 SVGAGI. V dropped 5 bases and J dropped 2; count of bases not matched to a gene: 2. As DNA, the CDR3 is TGTGCCAGCAGTAGGGGGCAGACTAATGAAAAACTGTTTTTT. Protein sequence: CASSRGQTNEKLFF.

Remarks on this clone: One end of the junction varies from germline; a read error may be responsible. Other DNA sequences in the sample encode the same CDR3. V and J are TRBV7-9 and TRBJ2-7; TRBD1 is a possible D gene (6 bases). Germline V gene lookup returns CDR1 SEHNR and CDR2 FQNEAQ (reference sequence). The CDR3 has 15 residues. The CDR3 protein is CASSGKSGRGYEQYF. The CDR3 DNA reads TGCGCCAGCAGCGGAAAATCGGGCAGGGGCTACGAGCAGTACTTC.

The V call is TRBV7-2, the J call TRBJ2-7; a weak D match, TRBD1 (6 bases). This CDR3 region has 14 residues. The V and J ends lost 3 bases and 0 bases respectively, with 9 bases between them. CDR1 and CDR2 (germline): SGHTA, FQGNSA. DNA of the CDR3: TGTGCCAGCAGCTTGGACAGCGCCTCCTACGAGCAGTACTTC. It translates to CASSLDSASYEQYF.

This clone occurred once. As DNA, the CDR3 is TGTGCCAGCAGTCCCGGGAGGGGCGACGAGCAGTACTTC. It yields the protein CASSPGRGDEQYF. The rearrangement joins TRBV27 to TRBJ2-5; 8 bases align to TRBD2. The end of the DNA fits TRBJ2-7 better, so the J call may be wrong. The V gene's germline CDR1 is MNHEY and CDR2 SMNVEV (reference sequence). The length of the CDR3 is 13 residues.

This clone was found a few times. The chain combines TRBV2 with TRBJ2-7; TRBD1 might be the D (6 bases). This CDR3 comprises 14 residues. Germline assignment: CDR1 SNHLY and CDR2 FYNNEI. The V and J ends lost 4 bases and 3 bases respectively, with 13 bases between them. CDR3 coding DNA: TGTGCCAGCAGTGGCGGACAGACTTACTACGAGCAGTACTTC. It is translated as CASSGGQTYYEQYF.

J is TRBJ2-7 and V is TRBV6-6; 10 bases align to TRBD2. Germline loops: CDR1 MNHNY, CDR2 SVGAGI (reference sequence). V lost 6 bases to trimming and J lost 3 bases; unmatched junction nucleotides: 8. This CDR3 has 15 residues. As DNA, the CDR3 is TGTGCCAGCAGCTCCCAAGCGGGGGGGGTCTACGAGCAGTACTTC. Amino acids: CASSSQAGGVYEQYF.

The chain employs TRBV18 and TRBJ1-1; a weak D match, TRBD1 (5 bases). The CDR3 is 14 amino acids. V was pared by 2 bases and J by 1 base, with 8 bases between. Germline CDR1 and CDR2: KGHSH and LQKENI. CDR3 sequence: CASSPGASNTEAFF. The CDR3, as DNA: TGTGCCAGCTCACCAGGGGCCTCGAACACTGAAGCTTTCTTT.

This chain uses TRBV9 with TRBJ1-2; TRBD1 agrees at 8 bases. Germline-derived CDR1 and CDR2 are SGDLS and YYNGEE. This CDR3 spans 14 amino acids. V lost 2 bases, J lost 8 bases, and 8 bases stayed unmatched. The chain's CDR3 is CASSVSDRGEGYTF. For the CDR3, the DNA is TGTGCCAGCAGCGTGTCCGACAGGGGTGAAGGCTACACCTTC.

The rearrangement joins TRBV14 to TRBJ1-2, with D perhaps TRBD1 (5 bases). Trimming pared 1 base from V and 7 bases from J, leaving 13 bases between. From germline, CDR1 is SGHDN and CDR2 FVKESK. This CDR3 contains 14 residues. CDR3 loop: CASSQGTTWGGYTF. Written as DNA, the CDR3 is TGTGCCAGCAGCCAAGGGACAACCTGGGGTGGCTACACCTTC.

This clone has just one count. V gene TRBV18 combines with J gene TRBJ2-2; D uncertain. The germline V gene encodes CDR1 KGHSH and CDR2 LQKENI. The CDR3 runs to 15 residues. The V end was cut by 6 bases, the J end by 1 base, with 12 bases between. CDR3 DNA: TGTGCCAGCTCGCAAAATGGCAGGAACACCGGGGAGCTGTTTTTT. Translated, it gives CASSQNGRNTGELFF.

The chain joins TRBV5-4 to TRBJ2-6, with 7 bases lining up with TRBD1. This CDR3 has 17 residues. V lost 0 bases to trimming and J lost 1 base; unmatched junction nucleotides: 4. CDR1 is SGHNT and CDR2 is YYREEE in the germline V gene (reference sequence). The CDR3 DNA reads TGTGCCAGCAGCTTGGGGGACAGAAGATCTGGGGCCAACGTCCTGACTTTC. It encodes CASSLGDRRSGANVLTF.

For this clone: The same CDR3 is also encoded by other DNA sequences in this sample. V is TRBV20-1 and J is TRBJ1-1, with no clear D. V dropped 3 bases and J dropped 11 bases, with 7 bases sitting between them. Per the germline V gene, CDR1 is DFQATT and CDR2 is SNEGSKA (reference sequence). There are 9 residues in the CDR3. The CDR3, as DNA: TGCAGTGCTAGCGGGAGGGCTTTCTTT. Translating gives CSASGRAFF.

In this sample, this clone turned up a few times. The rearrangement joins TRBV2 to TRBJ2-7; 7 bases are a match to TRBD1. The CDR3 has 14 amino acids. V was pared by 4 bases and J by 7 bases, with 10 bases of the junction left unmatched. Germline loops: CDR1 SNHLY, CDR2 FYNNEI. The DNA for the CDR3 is TGTGCCAGCAGTGGGGCACAGGGGAAAGGGGAGCAGTACTTC. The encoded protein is CASSGAQGKGEQYF.

DNA for the CDR3: TGTGCCAGTAGCCCAGGGGCCGGGGAGCTGTTTTTT. The encoded protein is CASSPGAGELFF. The chain has TRBV19 and TRBJ2-2; possibly TRBD1 for D (6 bases). CDR3 length equals 12 residues. The germline gives CDR1 LNHDA, CDR2 SQIVND (reference sequence). Trimming left V 6 bases short and J 6 bases short, with 8 bases between. Full variable domain (remainder filled in from reference TRBV19 and TRBJ2-2): DGGITQSPKYLFRKEGQNVTLSCEQNLNHDAMYWYRQDPGQGLRLIYYSQIVNDFQKGDIAEGYSVSREKKESFPLTVTSAQKNPTAFYLCASSPGAGELFFGEGSRLTVL.

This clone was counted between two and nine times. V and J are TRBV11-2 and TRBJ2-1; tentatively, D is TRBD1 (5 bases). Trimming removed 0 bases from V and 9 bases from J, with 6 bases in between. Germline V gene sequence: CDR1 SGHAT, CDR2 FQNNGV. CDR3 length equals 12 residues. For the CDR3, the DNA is TGTGCCAGCAGCTTAGATCAGGGTGAGCAGTTCTTC. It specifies CASSLDQGEQFF.

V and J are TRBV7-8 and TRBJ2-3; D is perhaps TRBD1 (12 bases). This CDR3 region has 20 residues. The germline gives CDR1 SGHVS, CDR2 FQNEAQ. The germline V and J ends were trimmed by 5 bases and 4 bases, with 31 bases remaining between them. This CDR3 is CASSPRDRGLLAGAPDTQYF. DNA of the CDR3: TGTGCCAGCAGCCCCCGGGACAGGGGGCTACTAGCGGGAGCCCCAGATACGCAGTATTTT.